This T cell receptor (beta chain) is from a study of human T cells and chemical hapten exposure. Looking at the study overall: Doses of diphenylcyclopropenone went to the patients' scalps weekly throughout the roughly 24-week study. Mostly female patients had alopecia areata, totalis or universalis.

Time point specified: pre-sensitization, week 0. Treatment noted: therapeutic diphenylcyclopropenone sensitization with weekly scalp DPC. Individual cDNA molecules received unique molecular identifiers in the library. TCRdb recomputed calls from the RACE reads with MiXCR, one row per CDR3 protein. Here the sample spans about 250,000 distinct CDR3 sequences, over 7.5% being singletons. The TCR was taken from a man between 18 and 35 years old with alopecia areata. Some clones in this sample may be carry-over from other donors' samples. Sequenced here: whole blood, sampled in connection with sensitization to the hapten diphenylcyclopropenone (DPC).

The CDR3 coding sequence is TGTGCCAGCAGCCCTTTCCCGGGGGAAGTGGATACGCAGTATTTT. Its protein is CASSPFPGEVDTQYF. The rearrangement uses TRBV7-7 and TRBJ2-3, with D tentatively TRBD2 (6 bases). The ends were cut back, 5 bases at V and 6 bases at J, with 18 bases in the middle. CDR3 length equals 15 residues. Germline V gives CDR1 SSHAT, CDR2 FNYEAQ (reference sequence).